These 14 T cell receptor beta chains share one sample of origin, sequenced in a study of blood T cells in healthy people across ages. Together with a sample-barcoded 5' primer, a J-beta primer mix was included in a second PCR lasting about 7 to 11 cycles. One entry per CDR3 protein, called by TCRdb with MiXCR from the 5' RACE reads. The sample gives about 1.5 million distinct CDR3 sequences, less than 45% of which show up once; about 4% is in the top ten. The source material was blood. Every receptor here comes from a woman younger than 35 in good health.

The chain joins TRBV7-2 to TRBJ1-5; no clear D. This CDR3 has 16 residues. CDR1 is SGHTA and CDR2 is FQGNSA in the germline V gene. Trimming left V 0 bases short and J 0 bases short, with 9 bases between. CDR3 region: CASSLAPGLSNQPQHF. The CDR3 DNA reads TGTGCCAGCAGCTTAGCCCCTGGCCTTAGCAATCAGCCCCAGCATTTT.

The rearrangement uses TRBV5-6 and TRBJ1-5; D ambiguous. The CDR3 covers 15 residues. V was cut by 1 base and J by 0 bases, with 8 bases left in between. Germline loops: CDR1 SGHDT, CDR2 YYEEEE. CDR3 sequence: CASSLFGYSNQPQHF. In nucleotides, the CDR3 is TGTGCCAGCAGCTTGTTCGGATATAGCAATCAGCCCCAGCATTTT.

CDR3 sequence reads: CASSLDHRGVDEQFF. DNA for the CDR3: TGTGCCAGCAGCTTAGATCATCGGGGTGTCGATGAGCAGTTCTTC. V is TRBV11-2 and J is TRBJ2-1; tentative D call: TRBD2 (5 bases). V lost 0 bases to trimming and J lost 8 bases, with 14 bases between them. The CDR3 sequence is 15 residues long. Germline CDR1 reads SGHAT; CDR2 reads FQNNGV.

The chain combines TRBV10-3 with TRBJ2-5; D gene unclear. This CDR3 comprises 16 residues. CDR1 and CDR2 (germline): ENHRY, SYGVKD. V shed 3 bases and J shed 1 base, with 15 bases lying between them. CDR3 amino acids: CAISDGVIESQETQYF. The CDR3 nucleotides are TGTGCCATCAGTGATGGAGTTATCGAGTCCCAAGAGACCCAGTACTTC.

In this sample, this clonotype turned up a few times. The chain joins TRBV25-1 to TRBJ1-2; 11 bases align to TRBD1. Germline values: CDR1 MGHDK, CDR2 SYGVNS. J lost 7 bases, V lost 6 bases, and 7 bases had no gene match. CDR3 length: 14 amino acids. The CDR3 here is CASSGTGGWSGYTF. CDR3 coding DNA: TGTGCCAGCAGCGGGACAGGGGGGTGGTCTGGCTACACCTTC.

This clonotype was picked up a small number of times. V gene TRBV12-3 or TRBV12-4 combines with J gene TRBJ1-2; no definite D call. The CDR3 is 15 amino acids. Trimming cost V 5 bases and J 5 bases, with 18 bases left between them. The CDR3 loop reads CASSPREPSIYGYTF. As DNA, the CDR3 is TGTGCCAGCAGTCCCCGTGAGCCCTCGATATATGGCTACACCTTC.

There are a few counts of this clonotype. The rearrangement joins TRBV6-1 to TRBJ1-2; 10 nucleotides agree with TRBD1. The CDR3 contains 12 residues. The germline CDR1 and CDR2 sequences are MNHNS and SASEGT. Trimming removed 10 bases from V and 4 bases from J; junction bases left unmatched: 3. CDR3 DNA sequence: TGTGCCATGACAGGGGGCAGCTATGGCTACACCTTC. It translates to CAMTGGSYGYTF.

This clonotype came up a few times. The V and J genes are TRBV25-1 and TRBJ1-1; D is unclear. The CDR3 contains 12 residues. Trimming removed 4 bases at V and 3 bases at J, with 6 bases between. CDR1 is MGHDK, CDR2 SYGVNS, per germline. The CDR3 sequence is CASSVLDTEAFF. As DNA, the CDR3 is TGTGCCAGCAGTGTTTTGGACACTGAAGCTTTCTTT.

The chain links TRBV20-1 to TRBJ1-2; D is undetermined. CDR3 length: 11 residues. Trimming left V 3 bases short and J 4 bases short, with 6 bases between. Germline assignment: CDR1 DFQATT and CDR2 SNEGSKA (reference sequence). The chain's CDR3 is CSARGFYGYTF. CDR3 nucleotides: TGCAGTGCTAGGGGATTCTATGGCTACACCTTC.

The table lists this clonotype with many counts. The chain combines TRBV12-3 or TRBV12-4 with TRBJ2-3, with D tentatively TRBD1 (6 bases). V lost 0 bases to trimming and J lost 2 bases, with 9 bases between them. The CDR3 has 15 residues. CDR3: CASSLAGAFTDTQYF. DNA of the CDR3: TGTGCCAGCAGTTTAGCGGGGGCTTTCACAGATACGCAGTATTTT.

V usage is TRBV4-2 and J usage is TRBJ1-1; D ambiguous. V dropped 3 bases and J dropped 4 bases, with 9 bases sitting between them. The CDR3 extends over 13 amino acids. CDR1 LGHNA and CDR2 YNFKEQ come from the germline V gene. The DNA of the CDR3 is TGTGCCAGCAGCCACCCTACCCGCACTGAAGCTTTCTTT. Protein sequence: CASSHPTRTEAFF.

V is TRBV20-1 and J is TRBJ2-7; the D gene is possibly TRBD1 (6 bases). The CDR3 contains 14 residues. Trimming removed 2 bases from V and 0 bases from J, with 11 bases in between. The V gene's germline CDR1 is DFQATT and CDR2 SNEGSKA (reference sequence). Written as DNA, the CDR3 is TGCAGTGCTAGACTCTCGGACAGCTCCTACGAGCAGTACTTC. Protein sequence: CSARLSDSSYEQYF.

V is TRBV20-1 and J is TRBJ2-4; maybe TRBD2 (6 bases). CDR1 and CDR2 (germline): DFQATT, SNEGSKA (reference sequence). This CDR3 has 12 amino acids. Trimming pared 7 bases from V and 2 bases from J, leaving 9 bases between. CDR3 amino acids: CSVGGPKNIQYF. In nucleotides, the CDR3 is TGCAGTGTCGGGGGTCCCAAAAACATTCAGTACTTC.

The chain has TRBV15 and TRBJ2-3; D remains ambiguous. The CDR3 runs to 15 residues. Germline V gene lookup returns CDR1 LNHNV and CDR2 YYDKDF (reference sequence). Between the trimmed V and J ends, which lost 3 bases and 4 bases, there was a span of 14 bases. Here the CDR3 DNA reads TGTGCCACCAGCAGCAGTAACCAACACCCAGATACGCAGTATTTT. This sequence encodes CATSSSNQHPDTQYF.